This TCR beta chain was recorded in a study of cytomegalovirus exposure and HLA in healthy donors. Overall study: In a previous analysis, 110 million or so unique TCR beta sequences were found from 170 million or so T cells. Unique TCRs from HLA-typed donors, 65 million to 85 million of them, were held in an early data release. Study observations and caveats: In all likelihood, a cluster of highly shared sequence variants was a sequencing artifact. TCR beta chain V- and J-gene trimming was linked, in a later analysis, to a missense variant in DCLRE1C.

As to this clone: Its target is unknown.

The PCR was carried out with 60 Vbeta primers and 13 Jbeta primers. Clones were read by immunoSEQ multiplex PCR, and TCRdb kept only the in-frame ones, dropping some. The table lists about 180,000 clones, less than 80% of them singletons. The receptor's source is a man aged 18 to 35 in good health and CMV-seronegative. The sequencing input was PBMCs.

The CDR3 loop reads CAISVMGDYTF. CDR3 DNA sequence: TGTGCCATCAGTGTGATGGGAGACTACACCTTC. V usage is TRBV10-3 and J usage is TRBJ1-2; D uncertain. The V and J ends lost 4 bases and 10 bases respectively, with 10 bases between them. Germline V gene sequence: CDR1 ENHRY, CDR2 SYGVKD. The CDR3 length is 11 residues.